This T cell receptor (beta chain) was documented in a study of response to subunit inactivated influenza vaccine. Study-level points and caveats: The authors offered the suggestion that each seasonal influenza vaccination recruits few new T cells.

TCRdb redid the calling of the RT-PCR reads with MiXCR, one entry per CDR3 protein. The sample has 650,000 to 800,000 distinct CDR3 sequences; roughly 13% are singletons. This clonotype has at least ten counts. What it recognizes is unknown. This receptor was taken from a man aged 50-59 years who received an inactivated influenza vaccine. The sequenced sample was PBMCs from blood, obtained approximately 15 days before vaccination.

Here the CDR3 DNA reads TGCGCCAGCAGCCAAGAGTTATCCCAGGCTGGCAATCAGCCCCAGCATTTT. It codes for CASSQELSQAGNQPQHF. V gene TRBV4-3 combines with J gene TRBJ1-5; no definite D call. Germline V gives CDR1 LGHNA, CDR2 YSLEER. The V gene lost 0 bases and the J gene lost 2 bases, with 14 bases spanning the gap. The CDR3 has 17 residues.